This T cell receptor beta chain was sequenced for a study of blood T cell repertoires in COVID-19. The wider study: Acute-phase and convalescent COVID-19 samples originated in the United States, Italy and Spain. T cells, B-cell-depleted T cells, or PBMCs provided the cDNA or gDNA that served as material.

This CDR3 contains 14 residues. The ends lost 2 bases at V and 4 bases at J; junction bases unmatched: 4. Germline V gives CDR1 SEHNR, CDR2 FQNEAQ (reference sequence). Assay used: immunoSEQ multiplex PCR; TCRdb lists only in-frame clones, some missing. This table holds 150,000 to 200,000 clones, more than 85% found once. Material: peripheral blood. This chain connects TRBV7-9 to TRBJ1-2, with 7 bases identical to TRBD1. This clonotype was obtained from an older woman with COVID-19, enrolled during active disease. The CDR3 here is CASSLSGQVYGYTF. The CDR3 DNA is TGTGCCAGCAGCTTATCCGGACAGGTCTATGGCTACACCTTC.